This paragraph covers one T cell receptor (beta chain) sequence. This entry comes from a study of blood T cell repertoires in COVID-19. Authors' processing steps: Counts of nucleated cells, estimated from reference gene primer amplification, were obtained. Profiled with immunoSEQ multiplex PCR; TCRdb holds only in-frame clones, not every one. D and trimming were read from the DNA, whereas the V and J calls and clone size are those reported in that table. In the table there are some 200,000 clones, approximately 87% of which are singletons. The CDR3 loop spans 17 amino acids. The V and J ends lost 8 bases and 0 bases respectively, with 20 bases between them. Germline V CDR1 and CDR2: LNHDA, SQIVND (reference sequence).

Sequencing was performed on peripheral blood. The J gene is TRBJ1-5, the V gene TRBV19; no clear D gene. The receptor was derived from a man between 18 and 35 years old with active or convalescent COVID-19. The CDR3 region is CASSHKETAYSNQPQHF. DNA of the CDR3: TGTGCCAGTTCCCACAAGGAGACGGCGTATAGCAATCAGCCCCAGCATTTT.